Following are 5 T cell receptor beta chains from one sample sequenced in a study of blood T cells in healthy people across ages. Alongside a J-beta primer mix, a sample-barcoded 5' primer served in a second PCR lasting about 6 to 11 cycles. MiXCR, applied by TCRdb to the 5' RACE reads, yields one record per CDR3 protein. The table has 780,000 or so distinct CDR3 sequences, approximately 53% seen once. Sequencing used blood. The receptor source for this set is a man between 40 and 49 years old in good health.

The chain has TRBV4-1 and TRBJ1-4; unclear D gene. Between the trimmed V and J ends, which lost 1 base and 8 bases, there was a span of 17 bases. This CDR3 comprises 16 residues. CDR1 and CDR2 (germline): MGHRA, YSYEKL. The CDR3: CASSQVGPILFEKLFF. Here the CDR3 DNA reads TGCGCCAGCAGCCAAGTCGGTCCCATTCTTTTCGAAAAACTGTTTTTT.

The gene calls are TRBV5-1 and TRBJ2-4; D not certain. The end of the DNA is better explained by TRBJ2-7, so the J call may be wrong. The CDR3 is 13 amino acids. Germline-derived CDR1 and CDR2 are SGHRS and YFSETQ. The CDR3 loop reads CASSGQALYEQYF. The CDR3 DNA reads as TGCGCCAGCAGCGGCCAGGCCCTCTACGAGCAGTACTTC.

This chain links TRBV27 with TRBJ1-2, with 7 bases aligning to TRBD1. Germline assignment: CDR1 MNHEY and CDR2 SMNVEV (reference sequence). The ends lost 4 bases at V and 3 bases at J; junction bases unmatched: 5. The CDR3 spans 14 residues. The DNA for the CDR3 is TGTGCCAGCAGTTCGACAGGGAGTGACTATGGCTACACCTTC. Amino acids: CASSSTGSDYGYTF.

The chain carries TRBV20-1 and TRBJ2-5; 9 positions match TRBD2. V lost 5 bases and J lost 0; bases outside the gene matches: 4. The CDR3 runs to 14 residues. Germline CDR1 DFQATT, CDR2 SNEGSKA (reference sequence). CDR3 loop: CSAPGTSYQETQYF. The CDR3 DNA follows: TGCAGTGCTCCCGGGACTAGCTACCAAGAGACCCAGTACTTC.

CDR3 sequence (DNA): TGTGCCAGCAGCCACGGCACCCCACACAATGAGCAGTTCTTC. The encoded protein is CASSHGTPHNEQFF. V is TRBV7-9 and J is TRBJ2-1; D not certain. The CDR3 is made up of 14 amino acids. CDR1 and CDR2 from the germline V gene are SEHNR and FQNEAQ (reference sequence). The germline V and J ends were trimmed by 5 bases and 5 bases, with 13 bases remaining between them.